The clone carrying this T cell receptor beta chain showed up just a few times. Its antigen is not known. The germline V gene has CDR1 SQVTM and CDR2 ANQGSEA. V was trimmed by 7 bases and J by 9 bases, leaving 10 bases between them. The CDR3 extends over 10 amino acids. Amplification targeted TCR beta CDR3 regions from RNA transcripts. TCR CDR3 regions were first amplified by RT-PCR with HTBI primers. TCRdb re-derived calls from the multiplex PCR reads in MiXCR, one entry per CDR3 protein. The data show 600,000 to 900,000 distinct CDR3 sequences, about 16% seen once. This specimen comes from a study of T cells in Graves' hyperthyroidism and ophthalmopathy. Study-wide findings and caveats: Within blood appeared most thyroid clonotypes that had expanded above 0.001.

Reasons for excluding patients were uncontrolled infection, other autoimmune disease, pregnancy or lactation. The sequenced sample consisted of blood. This chain uses TRBV29-1 with TRBJ2-1; D is undetermined. The TCR was taken from a man aged 18 to 29 with Graves' hyperthyroidism. CDR3: CSAYSSEQFF. CDR3 in DNA: TGCAGCGCCTATAGTTCTGAGCAGTTCTTC.